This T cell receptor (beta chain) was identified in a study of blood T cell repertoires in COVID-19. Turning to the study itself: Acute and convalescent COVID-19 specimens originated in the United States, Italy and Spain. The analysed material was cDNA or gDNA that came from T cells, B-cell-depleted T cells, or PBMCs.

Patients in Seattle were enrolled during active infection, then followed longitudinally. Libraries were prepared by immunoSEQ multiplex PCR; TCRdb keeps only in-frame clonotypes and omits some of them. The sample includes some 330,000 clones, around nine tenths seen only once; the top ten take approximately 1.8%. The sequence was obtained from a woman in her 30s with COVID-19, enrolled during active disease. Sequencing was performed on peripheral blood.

For the CDR3, the DNA is TGTGCCAGCAGTTTATCTTGGGCAGGGAATGAAAAACTGTTTTTT. Protein product: CASSLSWAGNEKLFF. This chain links TRBV27 with TRBJ1-4, with a possible D match to TRBD1 (5 bases). The V end was cut by 0 bases, the J end by 5 bases, with 10 bases between. This CDR3 region has 15 residues. Germline CDR1 is MNHEY and CDR2 is SMNVEV (reference sequence). The variable domain in full, completed from reference TRBV27 and TRBJ1-4, reads EAQVTQNPRYLITVTGKKLTVTCSQNMNHEYMSWYRQDPGLGLRQIYYSMNVEVTDKGDVPEGYKVSRKEKRNFPLILESPSPNQTSLYFCASSLSWAGNEKLFFGSGTQLSVL.